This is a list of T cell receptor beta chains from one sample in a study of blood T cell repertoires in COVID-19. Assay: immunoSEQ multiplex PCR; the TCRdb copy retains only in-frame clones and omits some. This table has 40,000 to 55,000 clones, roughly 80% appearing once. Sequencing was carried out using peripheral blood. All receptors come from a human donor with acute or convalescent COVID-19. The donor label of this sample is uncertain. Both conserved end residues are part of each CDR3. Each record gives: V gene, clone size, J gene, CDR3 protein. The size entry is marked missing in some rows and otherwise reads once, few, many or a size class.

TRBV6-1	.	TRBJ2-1	CASSEALLAGIYNEQFF
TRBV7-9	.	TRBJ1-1	CASSYPGSLMNTEAFF
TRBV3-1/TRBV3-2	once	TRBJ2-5	CASSLGQQETQYF
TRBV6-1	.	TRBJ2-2	CASSEAASTGGVGELFF
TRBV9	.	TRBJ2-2	CASSVLAGGPSNTGELFF
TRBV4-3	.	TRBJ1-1	CASSQDGGRTLNTEAFF
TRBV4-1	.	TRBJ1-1	CASSQRTGILNTEAFF
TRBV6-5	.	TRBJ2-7	CATGGSGEQYF
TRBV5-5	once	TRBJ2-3	CASSLRVPDTQYF
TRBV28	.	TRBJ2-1	CASTPLSSGGPGGNEQFF
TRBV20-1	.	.	CSASRDRGNEQYF
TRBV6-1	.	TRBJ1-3	CASSEEGGVTFSSGNTIYF
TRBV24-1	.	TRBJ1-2	CATSDLGRNYGYTF
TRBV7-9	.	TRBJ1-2	CASSSPRTGSYGYTF
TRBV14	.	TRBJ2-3	CASSQEVRSDTQYF
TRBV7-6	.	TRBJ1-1	CASSAGQYTEAFF
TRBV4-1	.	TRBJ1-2	CASSQDYLYRDSYGYTF
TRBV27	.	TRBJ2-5	CASSLSPQGLETQYF
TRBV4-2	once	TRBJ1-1	CASSLTGRNTEAFF
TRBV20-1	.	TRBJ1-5	CSASGTGNQPQHF
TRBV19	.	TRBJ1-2	CASSLSRWTGDGYTF
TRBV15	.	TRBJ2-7	CATSPQGTYEQYF
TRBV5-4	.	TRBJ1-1	CASSLDTGRATEAFF
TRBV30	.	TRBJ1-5	CAWGQSGNQPQHF
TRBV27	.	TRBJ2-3	CASSIRQGGDTQYF
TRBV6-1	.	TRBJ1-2	CASSGGPSQINYGYTF
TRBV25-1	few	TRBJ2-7	CASSDRQPQRAEQYF
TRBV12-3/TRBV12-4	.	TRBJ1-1	CASRTVGGAFF
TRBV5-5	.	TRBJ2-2	CASSWGLAGGGTGELFF
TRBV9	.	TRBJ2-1	CASSVGTSGGRDEQFF
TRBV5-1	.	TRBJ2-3	CASSLGLAATLTNTDTQYF
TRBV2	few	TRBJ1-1	CASREVQGAGTEAFF
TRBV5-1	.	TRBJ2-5	CASSLYAETQYF
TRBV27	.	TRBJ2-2	CASSSTGQVGELFF
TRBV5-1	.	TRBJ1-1	CASSQGQDNTEAFF
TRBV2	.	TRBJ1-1	CASSVGVNENTEAFF
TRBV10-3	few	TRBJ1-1	CASRTEPNTEAFF
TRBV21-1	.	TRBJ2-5	CASSTRTGGPYQETQYF
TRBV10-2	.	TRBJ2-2	CASREQGTGELFF
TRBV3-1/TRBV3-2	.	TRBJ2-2	CASARGGGELFF
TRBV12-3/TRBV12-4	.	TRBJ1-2	CASSSDRTYGYTF
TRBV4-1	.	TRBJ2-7	CASSRPQGPYEQYF